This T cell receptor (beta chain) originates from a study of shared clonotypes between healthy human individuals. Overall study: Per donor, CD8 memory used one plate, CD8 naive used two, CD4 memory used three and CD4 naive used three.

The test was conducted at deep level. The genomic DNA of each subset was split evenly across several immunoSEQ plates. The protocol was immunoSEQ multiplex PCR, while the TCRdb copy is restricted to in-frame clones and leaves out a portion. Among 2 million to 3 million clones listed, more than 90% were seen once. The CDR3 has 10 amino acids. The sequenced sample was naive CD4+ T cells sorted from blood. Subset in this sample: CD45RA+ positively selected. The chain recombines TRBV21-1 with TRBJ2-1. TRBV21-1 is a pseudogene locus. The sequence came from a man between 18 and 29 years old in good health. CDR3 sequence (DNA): TGTGCCAGCAAGGCCCATGAGCAGTTCTTC. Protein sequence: CASKAHEQFF.